Each of the 15 T cell receptor beta chains below was sequenced from the same sample in a study of blood T cell repertoires in COVID-19. Sequencing used immunoSEQ multiplex PCR; TCRdb keeps in-frame clones, though not all of them. The data hold 100,000 to 110,000 clones, with about 91% observed a single time. The specimen sequenced was peripheral blood. The receptors stem from a human donor in a cohort sampled during active COVID-19.

Written as DNA, the CDR3 is TGTGCCAGTAGTATCCGCGCGGCGGCTGAGCAGTTCTTC. It codes for CASSIRAAAEQFF. The genes are TRBV19 and TRBJ2-1, with D hard to call. CDR1 LNHDA and CDR2 SQIVND come from the germline V gene (reference sequence). Trimming stripped 3 bases from V and 9 bases from J, with 12 bases between. This CDR3 is 13 amino acids long.

The V call is TRBV5-1, the J call TRBJ1-2, with 9 bases identical to TRBD1. CDR1 SGHRS and CDR2 YFSETQ come from the germline V gene. V shed 1 base and J 4 bases; nucleotides not matched to a gene: 5. The CDR3 is 15 residues long. The CDR3 region is CASSLLGQGPYGYTF. The CDR3 region has the DNA TGCGCCAGCAGCTTGCTGGGACAGGGTCCCTATGGCTACACCTTC.

The rearrangement joins TRBV28 to TRBJ2-2, with D tentatively TRBD2 (6 bases). In germline, CDR1 is MDHEN, CDR2 SYDVKM. V was shortened by 3 bases and J by 6 bases, with 14 bases between the two germline ends. The CDR3 length is 15 residues. CDR3 sequence (DNA): TGTGCCAGCAGTTTTTTGCGGGGTACGGCCGGGGAGCTGTTTTTT. Residues: CASSFLRGTAGELFF.

The chain links TRBV5-1 to TRBJ2-7, with 8 bases lining up with TRBD1. The ends lost 3 bases at V and 2 bases at J; junction bases unmatched: 10. From germline, CDR1 is SGHRS and CDR2 YFSETQ. The CDR3 runs 16 residues. CDR3 DNA: TGCGCCAGCAGCTGGGGACAGGACGCTAACCCCTACGAGCAGTACTTC. Its translation is CASSWGQDANPYEQYF.

V usage is TRBV27 and J usage is TRBJ2-5; 9 nucleotides align to TRBD1. CDR1 is MNHEY and CDR2 is SMNVEV in the germline V gene (reference sequence). V lost 7 bases to trimming and J lost 1 base; unmatched junction nucleotides: 10. The CDR3 totals 16 residues. The CDR3 region is CASKDRGGGLQETQYF. The CDR3 nucleotides read TGTGCCAGCAAGGACAGGGGAGGAGGCCTCCAAGAGACCCAGTACTTC.

The genes are TRBV5-1 and TRBJ1-6, with D perhaps TRBD1 (6 bases). The germline gives CDR1 SGHRS, CDR2 YFSETQ. Trimming pared 7 bases from V and 9 bases from J, leaving 17 bases between. The CDR3 runs 14 residues. CDR3 bases: TGCGCCAGCCAAACGGGGGGGGGCTCTTCACCCCTCCACTTT. It codes for CASQTGGGSSPLHF.

V usage is TRBV6-4 and J usage is TRBJ2-1; 10 nucleotides match TRBD2. Losses at the gene ends were 0 bases for V and 6 bases for J; bases not matched to a gene: 5. The CDR3 has 16 amino acids. Per the germline V gene, CDR1 is MRHNA and CDR2 is SNTAGT. The CDR3 sequence is CASSDSLAGVRNEQFF. CDR3 nucleotides: TGTGCCAGCAGTGACTCTCTAGCGGGAGTACGCAATGAGCAGTTCTTC.

This clone was recorded once. The V and J genes are TRBV20-1 and TRBJ2-1, with TRBD1 identical over 7 bases. Germline V gives CDR1 DFQATT, CDR2 SNEGSKA (reference sequence). The CDR3 totals 14 residues. V lost 3 bases and J lost 6; bases outside the gene matches: 8. The CDR3: CSASGDRAVNEQFF. The CDR3 coding sequence is TGCAGTGCTAGTGGAGACAGGGCCGTCAATGAGCAGTTCTTC.

This chain uses TRBV6-1 with TRBJ2-1; D is perhaps TRBD1 (6 bases). There are 17 residues in the CDR3. Germline V lookup: CDR1 MNHNS, CDR2 SASEGT. V was clipped by 4 bases and J by 7 bases, with 23 bases between them. Written as DNA, the CDR3 is TGTGCCAGCAGTGCCCCTCTATTTGGGGGCGTAGGGAATGAGCAGTTCTTC. This codes for CASSAPLFGGVGNEQFF.

CDR3 amino acids: CASSQFLTGGEQYF. As DNA, the CDR3 is TGTGCCAGCAGCCAATTCCTAACAGGGGGAGAGCAGTACTTC. This chain joins TRBV28 and TRBJ2-7, with 8 bases fitting TRBD1. Looked up from germline, CDR1 is MDHEN and CDR2 is SYDVKM. Trimming at V came to 6 bases and at J to 7 bases, leaving 11 bases not matched to a gene. The CDR3 consists of 14 residues.

The chain combines TRBV6-4 with TRBJ1-1; tentatively, D is TRBD1 (6 bases). CDR1 and CDR2 from the germline V gene are MRHNA and SNTAGT. Between the trimmed V and J ends, which lost 4 bases and 6 bases, there was a span of 15 bases. CDR3 length equals 14 residues. CDR3 in amino acids: CASSASGVRSEAFF. CDR3 bases: TGTGCCAGCAGTGCCTCAGGGGTAAGGTCTGAAGCTTTCTTT.

The rearrangement joins TRBV6-2 or TRBV6-3 to TRBJ1-2; D is unresolved. The CDR3 loop spans 12 amino acids. CDR1 MNHEY and CDR2 SVGEGT come from the germline V gene. The V and J ends lost 0 bases and 6 bases respectively, with 5 bases between them. This chain's CDR3 is CASSYSFDGYTF. The CDR3 coding sequence is TGTGCCAGCAGTTACTCGTTCGATGGCTACACCTTC.

The V call is TRBV28, the J call TRBJ2-3, with 16 nucleotides matching TRBD2. The CDR3 is made up of 19 amino acids. V shed 2 bases, J shed 3 bases, and the junction held 8 bases outside the gene matches. The germline V gene has CDR1 MDHEN and CDR2 SYDVKM. CDR3: CASSLPTGTSGRETDTQYF. The CDR3 DNA follows: TGTGCCAGCAGTTTACCGACCGGGACTAGCGGGAGGGAAACAGATACGCAGTATTTT.

The gene calls are TRBV27 and TRBJ2-7, with TRBD2 matching 11 bases. J lost 6 bases, V lost 7 bases, and 5 bases had no gene match. The CDR3 is 13 residues long. CDR1 MNHEY and CDR2 SMNVEV come from the germline V gene (reference sequence). The CDR3 loop reads CASMASGRPEQYF. In nucleotides, the CDR3 is TGTGCCAGCATGGCTAGCGGGAGGCCCGAGCAGTACTTC.

The rearrangement links TRBV19 to TRBJ1-2, with D maybe TRBD1 (5 bases). The V end lost 2 bases, the J end lost 4 bases, and 11 bases lay between the germline ends. Germline CDR1 is LNHDA and CDR2 is SQIVND (reference sequence). This CDR3 spans 14 amino acids. The CDR3 protein is CASSISPGIYGYTF. In DNA form, the CDR3 reads TGTGCCAGTAGTATATCCCCAGGGATCTATGGCTACACCTTC.